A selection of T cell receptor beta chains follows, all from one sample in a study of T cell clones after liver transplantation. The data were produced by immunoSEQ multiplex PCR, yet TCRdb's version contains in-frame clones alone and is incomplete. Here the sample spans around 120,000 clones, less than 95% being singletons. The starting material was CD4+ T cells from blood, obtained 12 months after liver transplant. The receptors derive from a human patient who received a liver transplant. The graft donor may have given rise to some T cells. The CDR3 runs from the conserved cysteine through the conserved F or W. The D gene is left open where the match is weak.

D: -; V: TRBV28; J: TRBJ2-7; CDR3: CASSSLSRASYEQYF; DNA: TGTGCCAGCAGTTCGCTCTCCAGAGCGTCCTACGAGCAGTACTTC
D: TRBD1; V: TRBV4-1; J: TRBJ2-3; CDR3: CASSPRTGDGTDTQYF; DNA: TGCGCCAGCAGCCCCCGGACAGGGGATGGGACAGATACGCAGTATTTT
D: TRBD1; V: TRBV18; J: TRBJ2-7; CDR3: CASSPPGQGFYEQYF; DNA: TGTGCCAGCTCACCCCCCGGACAGGGTTTCTACGAGCAGTACTTC
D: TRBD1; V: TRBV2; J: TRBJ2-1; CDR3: CASSYSGQYNEQFF; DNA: TGTGCCAGCAGTTATTCGGGACAGTACAATGAGCAGTTCTTC
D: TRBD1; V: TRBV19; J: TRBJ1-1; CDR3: CASSQNRGTEAFF; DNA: TGTGCCAGTAGTCAAAACAGGGGCACTGAAGCTTTCTTT
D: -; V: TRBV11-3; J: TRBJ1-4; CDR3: CASSIRQGSNEKLFF; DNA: TGTGCCAGCAGCATCCGGCAGGGTAGTAATGAAAAACTGTTTTTT
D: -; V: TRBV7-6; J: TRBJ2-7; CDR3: CASSLGFTSEQYF; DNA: TGTGCCAGCAGCTTAGGTTTTACGAGCGAGCAGTACTTC
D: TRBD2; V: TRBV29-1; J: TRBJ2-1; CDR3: CSVEGREDSYNEQFF; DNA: TGCAGCGTTGAAGGTCGGGAGGACTCCTACAATGAGCAGTTCTTC
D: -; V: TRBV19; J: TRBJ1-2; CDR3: CASSVDGALNYGYTF; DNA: TGTGCCAGTAGTGTGGACGGGGCTCTAAACTATGGCTACACCTTC
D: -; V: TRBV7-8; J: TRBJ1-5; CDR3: CASSLIQGGQPQHF; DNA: TGTGCCAGCAGCTTAATCCAGGGCGGTCAGCCCCAGCATTTT
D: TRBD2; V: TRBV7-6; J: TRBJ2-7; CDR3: CASSLGGRPTEQYF; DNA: TGTGCCAGCAGCTTGGGCGGGAGACCGACCGAGCAGTACTTC
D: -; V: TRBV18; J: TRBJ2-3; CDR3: CASSPPSAAGPGTDTQYF; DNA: TGTGCCAGCTCACCACCGAGTGCGGCGGGCCCTGGCACAGATACGCAGTATTTT
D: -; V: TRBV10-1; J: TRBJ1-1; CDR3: CASREDSYTEAFF; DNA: TGCGCCAGCAGAGAGGACAGCTACACTGAAGCTTTCTTT
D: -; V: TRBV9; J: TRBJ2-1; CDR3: CASSEGLRDNEQFF; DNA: TGTGCCAGCAGCGAGGGGTTGCGAGACAATGAGCAGTTCTTC
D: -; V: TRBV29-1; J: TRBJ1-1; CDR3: CSATGSSEAFF; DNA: TGCAGCGCCACAGGGAGTTCGGAAGCTTTCTTT
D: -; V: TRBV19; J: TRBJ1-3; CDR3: CASSEDSLSGNTIYF; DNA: TGTGCCAGTAGCGAGGACAGTCTCTCTGGAAACACCATATATTTT
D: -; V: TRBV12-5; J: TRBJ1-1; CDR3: CASGKEGGTEAFF; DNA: TGTGCTAGTGGTAAAGAAGGTGGGACTGAAGCTTTCTTT
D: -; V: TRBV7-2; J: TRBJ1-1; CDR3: CASSLRSGGNTEAFF; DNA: TGTGCCAGCAGTTTAAGGTCGGGCGGGAACACTGAAGCTTTCTTT
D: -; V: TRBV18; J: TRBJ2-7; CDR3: CASSKQGVGVYEQYF; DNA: TGTGCCAGCTCTAAACAGGGAGTTGGTGTCTACGAGCAGTACTTC
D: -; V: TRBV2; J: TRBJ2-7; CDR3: CASSPQYEQYF; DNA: TGTGCCAGCAGCCCACAGTACGAGCAGTACTTC
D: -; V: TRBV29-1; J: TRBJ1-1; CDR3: CSVEWGQNTEAFF; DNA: TGCAGCGTTGAATGGGGGCAGAACACTGAAGCTTTCTTT
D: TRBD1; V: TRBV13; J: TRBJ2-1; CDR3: CASSFITGTAYNEQFF; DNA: TGTGCCAGCAGCTTTATCACCGGGACAGCGTACAATGAGCAGTTCTTC
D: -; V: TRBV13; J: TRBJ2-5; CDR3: CASSLRTGIQREARETQYF; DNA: TGTGCCAGCAGCTTAAGGACAGGGATTCAGCGGGAGGCCAGGGAGACCCAGTACTTC
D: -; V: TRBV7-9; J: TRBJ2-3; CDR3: CASSLSDTQYF; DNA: TGTGCCAGCAGCCTATCGGATACGCAGTATTTT
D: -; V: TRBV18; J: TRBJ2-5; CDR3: CASSEGGSGETQYF; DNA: TGTGCCAGCTCAGAAGGGGGTAGCGGAGAGACCCAGTACTTC
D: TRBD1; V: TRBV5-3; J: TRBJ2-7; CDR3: CARSSHEGASESEQYF; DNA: TGTGCCAGAAGCAGCCACGAGGGGGCTTCGGAGTCCGAGCAGTACTTC
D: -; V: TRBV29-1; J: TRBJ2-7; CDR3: CSAAGAHEQYF; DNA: TGCAGCGCCGCGGGTGCCCACGAGCAGTACTTC
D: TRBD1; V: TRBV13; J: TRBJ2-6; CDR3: CASSSRTGYATGANVLTF; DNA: TGTGCCAGCAGCTCTCGGACAGGGTACGCGACGGGGGCCAACGTCCTGACTTTC
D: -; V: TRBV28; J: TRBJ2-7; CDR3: CASSSTVILYF; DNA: TGTGCCAGCAGTTCGACAGTTATCCTGTACTTC
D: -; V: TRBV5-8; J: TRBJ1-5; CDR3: CASSPRAVASNQPQHF; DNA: TGTGCCAGCAGCCCCAGGGCCGTTGCTAGCAATCAGCCCCAGCATTTT
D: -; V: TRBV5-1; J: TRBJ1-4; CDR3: CASSFQVGEKLFF; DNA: TGCGCCAGCAGCTTCCAGGTCGGGGAAAAACTGTTTTTT
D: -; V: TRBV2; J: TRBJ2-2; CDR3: CASSAVRAGELFF; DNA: TGTGCCAGCAGTGCGGTCAGGGCCGGGGAGCTGTTTTTT
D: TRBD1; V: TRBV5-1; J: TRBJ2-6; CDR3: CASSLGGTGGISGANVLTF; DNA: TGCGCCAGCAGCTTGGGCGGTACAGGGGGTATCTCTGGGGCCAACGTCCTGACTTTC
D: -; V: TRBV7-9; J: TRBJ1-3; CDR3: CASSFLQGVSSGNTIYF; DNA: TGTGCCAGCAGCTTTCTACAGGGCGTGAGCTCTGGAAACACCATATATTTT
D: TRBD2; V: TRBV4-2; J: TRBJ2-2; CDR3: CASTAGGNTGELFF; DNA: TGTGCCAGCACGGCGGGGGGGAACACCGGGGAGCTGTTTTTT